The source of this T cell receptor beta chain is a study of OX40 agonist ivuxolimab in advanced cancers. Autoimmune disease history or systemic immunosuppression led to patient exclusion. Germline lookup yields CDR1 SGHRS and CDR2 YFSETQ. Losses at the gene ends were 4 bases for V and 3 bases for J; bases not matched to a gene: 12. This CDR3 is built from 19 residues. Generated by immunoSEQ multiplex PCR, the TCRdb table keeps only in-frame clones and is missing some. Of some 86,000 clones listed, less than 95% are singletons. Sequences were derived from CD4+ or CD8+ T cells sorted from blood, sampled in a trial of the OX40 agonist ivuxolimab. This chain joins TRBV5-1 and TRBJ2-4; TRBD2 matches at 14 bases. The clonotype was recovered from an adult with an advanced solid tumor such as melanoma, head and neck, liver or kidney cancer. The CDR3 reads CASSPDQTSGRADKNIQYF. The CDR3 region has the DNA TGCGCCAGCAGCCCGGACCAGACTAGCGGGAGGGCCGACAAAAACATTCAGTACTTC.